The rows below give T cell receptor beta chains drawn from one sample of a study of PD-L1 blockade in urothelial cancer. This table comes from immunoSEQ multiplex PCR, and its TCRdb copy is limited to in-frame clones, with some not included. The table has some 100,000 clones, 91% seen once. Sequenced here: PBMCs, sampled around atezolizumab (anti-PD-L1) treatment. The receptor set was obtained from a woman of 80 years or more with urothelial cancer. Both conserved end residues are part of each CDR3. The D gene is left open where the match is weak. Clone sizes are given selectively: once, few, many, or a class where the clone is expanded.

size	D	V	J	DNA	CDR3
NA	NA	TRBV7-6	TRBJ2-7	TGTGCCAGCAGCGCCCGGACCGGACTAAGCGAGCAGTACTTC	CASSARTGLSEQYF
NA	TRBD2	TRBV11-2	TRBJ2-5	TGTGCCAGCAGCTTAGAAGGTAGCGGGAGTGTGTCTAAGACCCAGTACTTC	CASSLEGSGSVSKTQYF
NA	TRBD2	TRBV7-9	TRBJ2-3	TGTGCCAGCAGCCCCCTGGCGGGAGGGCCGGCAGATACGCAGTATTTT	CASSPLAGGPADTQYF
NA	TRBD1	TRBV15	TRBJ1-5	TGTGCCACCAGCTCAGAGGGGGCGACGTTTCAGCCCCAGCATTTT	CATSSEGATFQPQHF
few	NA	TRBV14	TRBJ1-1	TGTGCCAGCAGCCAAATACCCATACAGGGATGGAACACTGAAGCTTTCTTT	CASSQIPIQGWNTEAFF
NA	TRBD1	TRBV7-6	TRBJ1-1	TGTGCCAGCAGCCGCACACTACGGGACAGGAGCATCCACATGAACACTGAAGCTTTCTTT	CASSRTLRDRSIHMNTEAFF
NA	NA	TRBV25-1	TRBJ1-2	TGTGCCAGCAGCGAGACCATGGGGGGATGGGTTGGAGGCTACACCTTC	CASSETMGGWVGGYTF
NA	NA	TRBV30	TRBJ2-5	TGTGCCTGGACTCAGCAAGAGACCCAGTACTTC	CAWTQQETQYF
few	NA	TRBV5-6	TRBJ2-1	TGTGCCAGCAGCTTGCGACTTAACATCAACAATGAGCAGTTCTTC	CASSLRLNINNEQFF
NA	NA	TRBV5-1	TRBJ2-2	TGCGCCAGCAGCTTGACAGGGCTCGCCGGGGAGCTGTTTTTT	CASSLTGLAGELFF
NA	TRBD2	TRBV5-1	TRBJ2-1	TGCGCCAGCAGCCCCCTTCTAGCGGGAGAAGACAATGAGCAGTTCTTC	CASSPLLAGEDNEQFF
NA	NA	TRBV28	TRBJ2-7	TGTGCCAGCATCCCTGGGACTTACACCTACGAGCAGTACTTC	CASIPGTYTYEQYF
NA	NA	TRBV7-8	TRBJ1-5	TGTGCCAGCACACGACAACTCAATCAGCCCCAGCATTTT	CASTRQLNQPQHF
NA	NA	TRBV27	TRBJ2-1	TGTGCCAGCAGTAAGCCGCGTGGTGTCCATGAGCAGTTCTTC	CASSKPRGVHEQFF
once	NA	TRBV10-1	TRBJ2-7	TGCGCCAGCAGTGAGGGGCAGGGGCAGTACTTC	CASSEGQGQYF
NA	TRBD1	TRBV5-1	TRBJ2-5	TGCGCCAGCAGCCGGGGACAGGGGCAAGAGACCCAGTACTTC	CASSRGQGQETQYF
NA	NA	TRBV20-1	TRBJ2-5	TGCAGTCCACCAGGGGGGGAGACCCAGTACTTC	CSPPGGETQYF
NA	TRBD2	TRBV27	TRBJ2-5	TGTGCCAGCAGTTTATTCGCGGGAGGTCTCGGGGCCCAGTACTTC	CASSLFAGGLGAQYF
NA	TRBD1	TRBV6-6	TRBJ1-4	TGTGCCAGCAGTAACAGGGGGCGCGGGTTAAATGAAAAACTGTTTTTT	CASSNRGRGLNEKLFF
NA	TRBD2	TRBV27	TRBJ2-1	TGTGCCAGCAGTTCAAGACTAGCGGGAGGGGCAAACAATGAGCAGTTCTTC	CASSSRLAGGANNEQFF
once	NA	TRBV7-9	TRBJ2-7	TGTGCCAGCAGCTTAGTAACGGGAGACGAGCAGTACTTC	CASSLVTGDEQYF
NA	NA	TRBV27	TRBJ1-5	TGTGCCAGCAGTTTTCGGAATCAGCCCCAGCATTTT	CASSFRNQPQHF
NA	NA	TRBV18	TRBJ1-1	TGTGCCAGCTCACCACCGACAGGAGCGAACACTGAAGCTTTCTTT	CASSPPTGANTEAFF
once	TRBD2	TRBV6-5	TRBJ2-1	TGTGCCAGCAGGCTAGGGACTAGCGGGGAGAATGAGCAGTTCTTC	CASRLGTSGENEQFF
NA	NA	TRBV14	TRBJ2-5	TGTGCCAGCAGCCAAGATCTTGACAGGGAGACCCAGTACTTC	CASSQDLDRETQYF
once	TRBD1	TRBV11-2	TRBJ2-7	TGTGCCAGCAACCGACAGGGGGGACCCTACGAGCAGTACTTC	CASNRQGGPYEQYF
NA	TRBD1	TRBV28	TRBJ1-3	TGTGCCAGCAGTTTAAGGGGGACAGGGGGCACTCTTGGAAACACCATATATTTT	CASSLRGTGGTLGNTIYF
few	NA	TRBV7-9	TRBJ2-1	TGTGCCAGCAGCACGTTTAGCGGACAGCAGTTCTTC	CASSTFSGQQFF
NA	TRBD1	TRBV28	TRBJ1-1	TGTGCCAGCAGTCCACGACAGGGCCTGACTGAAGCTTTCTTT	CASSPRQGLTEAFF
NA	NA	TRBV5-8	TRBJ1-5	TGTGCCAGCAGCTCCCCGGGTCGCTTTCAGCCCCAGCATTTT	CASSSPGRFQPQHF
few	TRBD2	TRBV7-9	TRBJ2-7	TGTGCCAGCAGCCATCTGAGCTTCGGGACTAGCGGGACCTACGAGCAGTACTTC	CASSHLSFGTSGTYEQYF
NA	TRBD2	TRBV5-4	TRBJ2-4	TGTGCCAGCAGCTCCGGGGGGGAGGGCACTTTAGCCAAAAACATTCAGTACTTC	CASSSGGEGTLAKNIQYF
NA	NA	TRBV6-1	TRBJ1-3	TGTGCCAGCAGTGAAGCGCTAACCGGAGCAGGAAACACCATATATTTT	CASSEALTGAGNTIYF
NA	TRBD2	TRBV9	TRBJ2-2	TGTGCCAGCAGCGTAGTAACTAGCGGGGGGACCGGGGAGCTGTTTTTT	CASSVVTSGGTGELFF
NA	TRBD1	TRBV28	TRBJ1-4	TGTGCCAGCAGACCACAGGGGGCGATAGGTGAAAAACTGTTTTTT	CASRPQGAIGEKLFF